This TCR beta chain came from a study of blood T cell repertoires in COVID-19. The wider study: Some COVID-19 samples were acute and others convalescent; all came from the United States, Italy and Spain. Sample material is recorded as cDNA or gDNA derived from T cells, B-cell-depleted T cells, or PBMCs.

The V end was cut by 3 bases, the J end by 2 bases, with 10 bases between. Germline V gives CDR1 ENHRY, CDR2 SYGVKD. The CDR3 extends over 14 amino acids. Source study methods: Using reference gene primer amplification, nucleated cell counts were estimated. Here immunoSEQ multiplex PCR was the method, and the copy in TCRdb shows in-frame clones only, minus some. V, J and clone size are taken as reported in that table, and D and trimming were inferred from the DNA itself. This sample carries 95,000 to 150,000 clones, around 81% of them seen once, and the ten largest clones take approximately 12%. This TCR derives from a man in his fifties or sixties with acute or convalescent COVID-19. The V and J genes are TRBV10-3 and TRBJ1-1; D call uncertain. Source material: peripheral blood. The CDR3 spells CAISERQDNTEAFF. CDR3 bases: TGTGCCATCAGTGAAAGGCAGGATAACACTGAAGCTTTCTTT.